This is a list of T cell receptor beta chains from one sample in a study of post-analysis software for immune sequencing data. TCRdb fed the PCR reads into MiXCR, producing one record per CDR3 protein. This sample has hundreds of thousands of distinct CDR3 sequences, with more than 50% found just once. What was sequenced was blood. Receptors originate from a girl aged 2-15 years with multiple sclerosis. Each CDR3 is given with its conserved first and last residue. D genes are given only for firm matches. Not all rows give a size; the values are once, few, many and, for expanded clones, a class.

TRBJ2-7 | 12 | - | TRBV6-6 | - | TGTGCCAGCAGTGTCAACTCCTACGAGCAGTACTTC | CASSVNSYEQYF
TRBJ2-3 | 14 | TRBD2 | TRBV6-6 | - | TGTGCCAGCAGGCAGCGGGGGTTAACAGATACGCAGTATTTT | CASRQRGLTDTQYF
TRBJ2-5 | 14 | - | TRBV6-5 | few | TGTGCCAGCAGTTATGGGACTGTTCAAGAGACCCAGTACTTC | CASSYGTVQETQYF
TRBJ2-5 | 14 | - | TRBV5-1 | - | TGCGCCAGCAGCTTGGATCAAGGGGGAGTGACCCAGTACTTC | CASSLDQGGVTQYF
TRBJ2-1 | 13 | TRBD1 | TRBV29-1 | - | TGCAGCGTCTCCTTGACAGGGGGGGATGAGCAGTTCTTC | CSVSLTGGDEQFF
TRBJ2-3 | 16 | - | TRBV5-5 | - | TGTGCCAGCAGCTTTATGGGGACCGGGGGCCCAGATACGCAGTATTTT | CASSFMGTGGPDTQYF
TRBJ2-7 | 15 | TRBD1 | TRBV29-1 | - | TGCAGCGTTCTCTACGCTGGCCAGGGGGAATACGAGCAGTACTTC | CSVLYAGQGEYEQYF
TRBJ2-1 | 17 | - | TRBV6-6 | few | TGTGCCAGCAGTTACTCGAGACAAACGGGTCCCTACAATGAGCAGTTCTTC | CASSYSRQTGPYNEQFF
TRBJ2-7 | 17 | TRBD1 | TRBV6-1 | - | TGTGCCAGCAGTGAGGGGACAGGACCCACTTCACCCTACGAGCAGTACTTC | CASSEGTGPTSPYEQYF
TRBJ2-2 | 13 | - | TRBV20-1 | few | TGCAGTGCTAGACCCCGAGACACCGGGGAGCTGTTTTTT | CSARPRDTGELFF
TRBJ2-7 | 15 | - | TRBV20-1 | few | TGCAGTACAAGACAGGGAGGATCGTTGGGCTACGAGCAGTACTTC | CSTRQGGSLGYEQYF
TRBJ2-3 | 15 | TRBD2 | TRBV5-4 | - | TGTGCCAGCAGCTCTCTAGCGGGAGGGTTAGATACGCAGTATTTT | CASSSLAGGLDTQYF
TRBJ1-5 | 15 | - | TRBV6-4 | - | TGTGCCAGCAGTGATCTACAGGGTTGCAATCAGCCCCAGCATTTT | CASSDLQGCNQPQHF
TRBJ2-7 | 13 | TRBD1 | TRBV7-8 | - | TGTGCCAGCAGACCGGGACAGGGTGGTTGGCAGTACTTC | CASRPGQGGWQYF
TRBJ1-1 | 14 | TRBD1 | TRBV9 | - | TGTGCCAGCAGCGTATTGGACAGGGAATTAGGAGCTTTCTTT | CASSVLDRELGAFF
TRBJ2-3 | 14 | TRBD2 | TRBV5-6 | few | TGTGCCAGCAGCTGGACTAGCGGCACAGATACGCAGTATTTT | CASSWTSGTDTQYF
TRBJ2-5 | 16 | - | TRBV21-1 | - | TGTGCCAGCAGCAAAGCGGTACAGGGGAACCAAGAGACCCAGTACTTC | CASSKAVQGNQETQYF
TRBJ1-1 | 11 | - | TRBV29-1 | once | TGCAGCGTTGGGGCGAACACTGAAGCTTTCTTT | CSVGANTEAFF
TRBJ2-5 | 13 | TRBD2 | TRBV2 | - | TGTGCCAGCAGGAGCGGGGGGCTGGAGACCCAGTACTTC | CASRSGGLETQYF
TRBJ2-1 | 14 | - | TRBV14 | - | TGTGCCAGCAGCCAAGATCTAGTAGTTAATGAGCAGTTCTTC | CASSQDLVVNEQFF
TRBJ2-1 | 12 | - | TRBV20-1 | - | TGCAGTCTAGGTGCAGGGGTTGGTGAGCAGTTCTTC | CSLGAGVGEQFF
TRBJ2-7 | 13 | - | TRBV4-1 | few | TGCGCCAGCAGCCAAGTCACATCCTACGAGCAGTACTTC | CASSQVTSYEQYF
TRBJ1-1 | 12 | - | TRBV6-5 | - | TGTGCCAGCAGTTACTTAGGGGGGAAGGCTTTCTTT | CASSYLGGKAFF
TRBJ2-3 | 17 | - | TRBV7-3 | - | TGTGCCAGCAGCCAAGCCCCACCGCTAGGGGGGGCAGATACGCAGTATTTT | CASSQAPPLGGADTQYF
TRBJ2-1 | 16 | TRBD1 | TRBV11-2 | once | TGTGCCAGCAGCTCAGACAGGGGTATGTTTTACAATGAGCAGTTCTTC | CASSSDRGMFYNEQFF
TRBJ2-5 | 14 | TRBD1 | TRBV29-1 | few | TGCAGCGTTGTCAGGACAGGGCAAGGAGAGACCCAGTACTTC | CSVVRTGQGETQYF
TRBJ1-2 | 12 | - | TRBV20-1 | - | TGCAGTGCTAGACAGTTCAGTCAGGGCTACACCTTC | CSARQFSQGYTF
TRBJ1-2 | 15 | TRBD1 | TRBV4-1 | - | TGCGCCAGCAGCCATCGACAGGGGGCTGAGGATGGCTACACCTTC | CASSHRQGAEDGYTF
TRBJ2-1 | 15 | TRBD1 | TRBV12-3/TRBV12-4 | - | TGTGCCAGCAGTCCCGGACAGGGAGCTCTGGGTGAGCAGTTCTTC | CASSPGQGALGEQFF
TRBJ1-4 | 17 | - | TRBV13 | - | TGTGCCAGCAGCTTTGCCCGGGAGGAGGTAACTAATGAAAAACTGTTTTTT | CASSFAREEVTNEKLFF
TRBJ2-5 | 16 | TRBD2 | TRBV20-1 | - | TGCAGTGCTAGCGCTAGCGGGAGGGCGGGCGGAGAGACCCAGTACTTC | CSASASGRAGGETQYF
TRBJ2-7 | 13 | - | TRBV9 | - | TGTGCCAGCAGCCCACGGGACTCCCACGAGCAGTACTTC | CASSPRDSHEQYF
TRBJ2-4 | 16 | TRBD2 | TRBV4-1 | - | TGCGCCAGCAGCCAAGATCGAGCGGGAGGATTAAGGGAGCAGTACTTC | CASSQDRAGGLREQYF
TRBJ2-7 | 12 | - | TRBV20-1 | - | TGCAGTGCTAGACCGAGCTCCTACGAGCAGTACTTC | CSARPSSYEQYF
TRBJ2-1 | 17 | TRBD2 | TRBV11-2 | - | TGTGCCAGCAGCTTATTGGCGGGACTAGAGTCTTACAATGAGCAGTTCTTC | CASSLLAGLESYNEQFF
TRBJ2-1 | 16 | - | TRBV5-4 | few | TGTGCCAGCAGCTTGGTGGGCAGCCCACCCTACAATGAGCAGTTCTTC | CASSLVGSPPYNEQFF
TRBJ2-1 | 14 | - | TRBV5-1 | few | TGCGCCAGCAGCTTGGTAGGCGGGTACAATGAGCAGTTCTTC | CASSLVGGYNEQFF
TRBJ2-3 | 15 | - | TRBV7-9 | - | TGTGCCAGCAGCTTAGTAGTAAAACCAGGCGATACGCAGTATTTT | CASSLVVKPGDTQYF
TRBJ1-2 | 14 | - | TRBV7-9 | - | TGTGCCAGCAGTTACCCGGGGGACGAATATGGCTACACCTTC | CASSYPGDEYGYTF
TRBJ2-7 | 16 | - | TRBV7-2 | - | TGTGCCAGCAGCTCCCATCGGACGGTTTTCTCCTACGAGCAGTACTTC | CASSSHRTVFSYEQYF